Below are 20 T cell receptor beta chains sequenced from a single sample in a study of cytomegalovirus exposure and HLA in healthy donors. With 60 Vbeta and 13 Jbeta primers, the PCR was carried out. The repertoire was sequenced with immunoSEQ multiplex PCR; TCRdb's copy has only in-frame clones and lacks some. The sample yields about 97,000 clones, roughly 73% seen once. The material sequenced was PBMCs. Receptors were obtained from a man aged 35-49 years in good health and CMV-seronegative.

The chain links TRBV6-1 to TRBJ1-4; 8 bases are a match to TRBD1. CDR1 is MNHNS and CDR2 is SASEGT in the germline V gene. Trimming took 1 base from V and 6 from J; bases not matched to a gene: 1. The CDR3 consists of 14 residues. CDR3 sequence: CASSEGTGYEKLFF. DNA for the CDR3: TGTGCCAGCAGTGAAGGGACAGGGTATGAAAAACTGTTTTTT.

This clone was observed once. This chain's CDR3 is CATSTTQGTTEAFF. The CDR3 region has the DNA TGTGCCACCAGCACCACACAGGGGACCACTGAAGCTTTCTTT. The chain uses TRBV15 and TRBJ1-1, with 7 bases fitting TRBD1. Trimming cost V 4 bases and J 4 bases; bases outside gene matches: 6. The germline V gene encodes CDR1 LNHNV and CDR2 YYDKDF (reference sequence). There are 14 residues in the CDR3.

The V call is TRBV5-6, the J call TRBJ1-2, with D possibly TRBD1 on 5 matching bases. From germline, CDR1 is SGHDT and CDR2 YYEEEE. The V end was cut by 1 base, the J end by 2 bases, with 12 bases between. The CDR3 extends over 15 amino acids. CDR3 protein: CASSLTGRTNYGYTF. The CDR3, as DNA: TGTGCCAGCAGCTTGACAGGTCGGACCAACTATGGCTACACCTTC.

V usage is TRBV30 and J usage is TRBJ2-7; D possibly corresponds to TRBD2 (5 bases). CDR3 length: 16 amino acids. Germline CDR1 reads GTSNPN; CDR2 reads SVGIG (reference sequence). V was clipped by 3 bases and J by 2 bases, with 20 bases between them. The CDR3 DNA reads as TGTGCCTGGAGCCGGGGAGCTGGCGGGCCTCCCTACGAGCAGTACTTC. It translates to CAWSRGAGGPPYEQYF.

V usage is TRBV18 and J usage is TRBJ2-3; D is unclear. Germline V gives CDR1 KGHSH, CDR2 LQKENI. CDR3 length equals 13 residues. V was shortened by 0 bases and J by 3 bases, with 4 bases between the two germline ends. The CDR3 DNA is TGTGCCAGCTCACCACCCGGGACAGATACGCAGTATTTT. Protein sequence: CASSPPGTDTQYF.

This chain joins TRBV10-3 and TRBJ2-7, with 10 bases identical to TRBD2. The V segment lost 10 bases and the J segment 3 bases; nucleotides outside the gene matches: 6. The CDR3 is made up of 13 amino acids. Germline V gives CDR1 ENHRY, CDR2 SYGVKD. CDR3 DNA: TGTGCCACCGATTCTAGCGGGGGCTACGAGCAGTACTTC. This encodes CATDSSGGYEQYF.

This sequence joins TRBV28 and TRBJ1-6, with TRBD1 as a possible D gene (5 bases). Deletions cut 3 bases from V and 9 bases from J, with 15 bases between. There are 15 residues in the CDR3. Germline V gene lookup returns CDR1 MDHEN and CDR2 SYDVKM. The chain's CDR3 is CASSLSTLRGSPLHF. CDR3 DNA sequence: TGTGCCAGCAGTTTGTCAACTTTAAGGGGTTCACCCCTCCACTTT.

The genes are TRBV10-3 and TRBJ1-2; 8 bases agree with TRBD1. Germline V CDR1 and CDR2: ENHRY, SYGVKD. V was clipped by 5 bases and J by 7 bases; unmatched bases: 6. The CDR3 is 13 amino acids. The DNA of the CDR3 is TGTGCCATCAGTCTCCCAGGGGGCCTTGGCTACACCTTC. Its protein is CAISLPGGLGYTF.

The chain combines TRBV6-1 with TRBJ2-3; tentatively, D is TRBD2 (7 bases). Germline V lookup: CDR1 MNHNS, CDR2 SASEGT. The CDR3 covers 18 residues. V lost 3 bases and J lost 11, with 30 bases in between. CDR3 residues: CASSDGGRAGARLVGQYF. The CDR3 DNA is TGTGCCAGCAGTGACGGGGGCCGGGCGGGGGCCCGACTCGTGGGGCAGTATTTT.

This clone was counted between two and nine times. This rearrangement joins TRBV18 to TRBJ2-1, with TRBD1 as a possible D gene (6 bases). CDR3 length: 15 amino acids. V lost 3 bases to trimming and J lost 7 bases, with 16 bases between them. CDR1 is KGHSH, CDR2 LQKENI, per germline. The chain's CDR3 is CASSPIRTGMNEQFF. DNA for the CDR3: TGTGCCAGCTCACCCATCCGTACAGGGATGAATGAGCAGTTCTTC.

The rearrangement uses TRBV11-1 and TRBJ1-1, with D possibly TRBD1 on 5 matching bases. The CDR3 covers 12 residues. Trimming pared 5 bases from V and 6 bases from J, leaving 10 bases between. Germline loops: CDR1 SGHAT, CDR2 FQDESV (reference sequence). The CDR3: CASSKGWPEAFF. The CDR3, as DNA: TGTGCCAGCAGCAAGGGGTGGCCTGAAGCTTTCTTT.

This clone was recorded a few times. The V and J genes are TRBV10-3 and TRBJ2-6, with a possible D match to TRBD1 (6 bases). Germline V lookup: CDR1 ENHRY, CDR2 SYGVKD. The V end lost 0 bases, the J end lost 1 base, and 10 bases lay between the germline ends. The CDR3 runs to 17 residues. The CDR3 is CAISESRGSSGANVLTF. CDR3 DNA sequence: TGTGCCATCAGTGAGTCCAGGGGAAGTTCTGGGGCCAACGTCCTGACTTTC.

This clone was detected a few times. The chain has TRBV28 and TRBJ2-7, with 8 bases lining up with TRBD1. CDR3 length equals 13 residues. With V trimmed by 8 bases and J by 5 bases, 8 bases remained unmatched. Germline CDR1 MDHEN, CDR2 SYDVKM. The chain's CDR3 is CASLKTGVNEQYF. The CDR3 nucleotides read TGTGCCAGCTTGAAGACAGGGGTGAACGAGCAGTACTTC. The whole variable domain, filled in from reference TRBV28 and TRBJ2-7, reads DVKVTQSSRYLVKRTGEKVFLECVQDMDHENMFWYRQDPGLGLRLIYFSYDVKMKEKGDIPEGYSVSREKKERFSLILESASTNQTSMYLCASLKTGVNEQYFGPGTRLTVT.

The rearrangement joins TRBV4-3 to TRBJ1-2; D possibly corresponds to TRBD1 (6 bases). CDR1 is LGHNA, CDR2 YSLEER, per germline. The length of the CDR3 is 15 residues. V was pared by 4 bases and J by 4 bases, with 16 bases between. The CDR3 nucleotides are TGCGCCAGCAGCCGTGACACACAGGGAGTCTATGGCTACACCTTC. Its protein product is CASSRDTQGVYGYTF.

This chain links TRBV13 with TRBJ1-1; TRBD1 is a possible D gene (6 bases). This CDR3 has 15 residues. Trimming removed 5 bases at V and 8 bases at J, with 21 bases between. The germline CDR1 and CDR2 sequences are PRHDT and FYEKMQ (reference sequence). CDR3 nucleotides: TGTGCCAGCAGCCCAAACGAGGGGGTGATCTTAGAAGCTTTCTTT. This codes for CASSPNEGVILEAFF.

The J gene is TRBJ1-4, the V gene TRBV27; tentative D call: TRBD1 (6 bases). The V and J ends lost 2 bases and 7 bases respectively, with 11 bases between them. Germline V gives CDR1 MNHEY, CDR2 SMNVEV (reference sequence). The CDR3 has 14 amino acids. The CDR3 protein is CASSLLGAGEKLFF. For the CDR3, the DNA is TGTGCCAGCAGTTTACTGGGGGCGGGTGAAAAACTGTTTTTT.

This chain uses TRBV9 with TRBJ1-6, with 9 bases identical to TRBD1. Germline lookup yields CDR1 SGDLS and CDR2 YYNGEE. V lost 7 bases, J lost 8 bases, and 7 bases stayed unmatched. The CDR3 length is 14 residues. CDR3 amino acids: CASRPDRGDSPLHF. The CDR3 DNA is TGTGCCAGCCGCCCGGACAGGGGTGATTCACCCCTCCACTTT.

This clone was found once. This chain joins TRBV27 and TRBJ2-3; D gene unclear. The CDR3 totals 15 residues. The germline CDR1 and CDR2 sequences are MNHEY and SMNVEV (reference sequence). V was cut by 2 bases and J by 0 bases, with 9 bases left in between. The CDR3 nucleotides read TGTGCCAGCAGTTTAAATGGCCTTAGCACAGATACGCAGTATTTT. Protein product: CASSLNGLSTDTQYF.

This clone appeared a few times. The chain uses TRBV5-4 and TRBJ2-5; 11 nucleotides align to TRBD2. Germline trimming cut 4 bases from V and 2 bases from J; bases unmatched to any gene: 7. This CDR3 contains 16 residues. Per germline, CDR1 SGHNT and CDR2 YYREEE (reference sequence). This chain's CDR3 is CASSSRLAGPQETQYF. In DNA, the CDR3 is TGTGCCAGCAGCAGCCGACTAGCGGGGCCTCAAGAGACCCAGTACTTC.

The V gene is TRBV4-3, the J gene TRBJ1-1; D not certain. The CDR3 loop spans 15 amino acids. V dropped 4 bases and J dropped 2 bases, with 14 bases sitting between them. The germline V gene has CDR1 LGHNA and CDR2 YSLEER. The CDR3 spells CASSRRWRANTEAFF. As DNA, the CDR3 is TGCGCCAGCAGCCGTCGGTGGAGGGCTAACACTGAAGCTTTCTTT.